This TCR beta chain was sequenced during a study of blood T cells in healthy people across ages. About the research overall: For every two T cells, template switching captured about one barcoded beta molecule.

PCR was performed a second time for roughly 7 to 12 cycles using a sample-barcoded 5' primer and a J-beta primer mix. TCRdb analysed the 5' RACE reads with MiXCR anew, one entry per CDR3 protein. The repertoire holds about 970,000 distinct CDR3 sequences, with 45% to 60% as singletons. This clonotype came up a few times. Antigen unknown. The germline V and J ends were trimmed by 0 bases and 12 bases, with 7 bases remaining between them. CDR1 and CDR2 (germline): SGHRS, YFSETQ. The CDR3 spans 11 residues. Findings and caveats of the study: Possibly, changes in expanded clonotypes were confounded because donor CMV status was unknown. Significant beta diversity loss was already apparent by age roughly 40, declining roughly linearly.

The chain couples TRBV5-1 to TRBJ2-1; either TRBD1 or TRBD2 may fit D (6 bases each). The TCR sequence derives from a woman aged 55-69 years in good health. The specimen was blood. The DNA for the CDR3 is TGCGCCAGCAGCTTGGAGGGGGGGCAGTTCTTC. It codes for CASSLEGGQFF.